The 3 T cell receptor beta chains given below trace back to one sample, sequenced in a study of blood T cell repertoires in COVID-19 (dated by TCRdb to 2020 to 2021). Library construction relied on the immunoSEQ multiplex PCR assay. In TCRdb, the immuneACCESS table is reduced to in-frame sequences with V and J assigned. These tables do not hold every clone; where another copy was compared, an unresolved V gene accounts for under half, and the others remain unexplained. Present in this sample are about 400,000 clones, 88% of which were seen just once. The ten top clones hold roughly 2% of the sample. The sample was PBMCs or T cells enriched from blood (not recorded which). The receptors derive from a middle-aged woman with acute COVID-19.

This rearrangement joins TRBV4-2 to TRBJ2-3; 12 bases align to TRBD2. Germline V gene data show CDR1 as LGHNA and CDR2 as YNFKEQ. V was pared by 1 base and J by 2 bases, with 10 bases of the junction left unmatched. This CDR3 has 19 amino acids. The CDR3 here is CASSQGTSGGRTPTDTQYF. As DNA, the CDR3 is TGTGCCAGCAGCCAAGGTACTAGCGGGGGGCGCACCCCCACAGATACGCAGTATTTT.

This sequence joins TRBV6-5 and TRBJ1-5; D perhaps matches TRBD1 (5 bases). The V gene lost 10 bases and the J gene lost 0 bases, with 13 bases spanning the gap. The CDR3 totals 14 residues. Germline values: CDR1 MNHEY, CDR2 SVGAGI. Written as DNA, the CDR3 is TGTGCCATGTCGACAGCCTATAGCAATCAGCCCCAGCATTTT. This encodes CAMSTAYSNQPQHF.

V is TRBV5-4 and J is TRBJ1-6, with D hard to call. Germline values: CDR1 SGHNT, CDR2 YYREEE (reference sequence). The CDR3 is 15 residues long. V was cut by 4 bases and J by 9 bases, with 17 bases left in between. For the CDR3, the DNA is TGTGCCAGCAGCGGAGGGTCACAGATTGGTTCACCCCTCCACTTT. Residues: CASSGGSQIGSPLHF. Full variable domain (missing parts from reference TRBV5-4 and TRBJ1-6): ETGVTQSPTHLIKTRGQQVTLRCSSQSGHNTVSWYQQALGQGPQFIFQYYREEENGRGNFPPRFSGLQFPNYSSELNVNALELDDSALYLCASSGGSQIGSPLHFGNGTRLTVT.